This T cell receptor (beta chain) was retrieved from a study of early T cells in non-severe SARS-CoV-2 infection. Whole-study context: Bulk RNA from unsorted whole blood was sequenced; chains were unpaired. Study results and caveats: Sequences matched to VDJdb favored anti-spike CD8 responses, while private and CD4 specificities were missed.

Regarding this clonotype: Its antigen is unknown.

The library protocol tagged individual cDNA molecules with unique molecular identifiers. TCRdb recomputed calls from the 5' RACE reads with MiXCR, one row per CDR3 protein. The repertoire holds roughly 47,000 distinct CDR3 sequences, with about 23% as singletons. The CDR3 loop spans 12 amino acids. Germline lookup yields CDR1 SGHTA and CDR2 FQGNSA. V lost 4 bases, J lost 4 bases, and 6 bases lay in between. The chain links TRBV7-2 to TRBJ2-3; D uncertain. The source material was whole blood, sampled at baseline. The source is an adult who was a healthcare worker with PCR-confirmed SARS-CoV-2 infection or an uninfected control (not recorded which). CDR3 DNA: TGTGCCAGCAGCTCATACGCAGATACGCAGTATTTT. Its translation is CASSSYADTQYF.